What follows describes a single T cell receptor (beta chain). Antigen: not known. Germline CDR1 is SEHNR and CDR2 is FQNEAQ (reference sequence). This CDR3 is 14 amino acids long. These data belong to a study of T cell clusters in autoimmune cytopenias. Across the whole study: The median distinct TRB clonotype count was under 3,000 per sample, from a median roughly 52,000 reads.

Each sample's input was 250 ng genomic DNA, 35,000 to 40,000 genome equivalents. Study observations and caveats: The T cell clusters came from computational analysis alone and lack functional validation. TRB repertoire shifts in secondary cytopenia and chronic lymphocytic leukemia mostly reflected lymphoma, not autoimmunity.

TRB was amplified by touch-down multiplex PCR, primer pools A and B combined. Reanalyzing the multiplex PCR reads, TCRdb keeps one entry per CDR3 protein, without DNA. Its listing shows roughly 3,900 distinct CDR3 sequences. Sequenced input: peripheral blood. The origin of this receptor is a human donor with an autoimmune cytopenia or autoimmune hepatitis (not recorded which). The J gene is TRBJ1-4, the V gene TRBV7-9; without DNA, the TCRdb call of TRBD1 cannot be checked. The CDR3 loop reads CASTKTGTNEKLFF. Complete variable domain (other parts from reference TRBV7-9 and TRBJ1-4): DTGVSQNPRHKITKRGQNVTFRCDPISEHNRLYWYRQTLGQGPEFLTYFQNEAQLEKSRLLSDRFSAERPKGSFSTLEIQRTEQGDSAMYLCASTKTGTNEKLFFGSGTQLSVL.